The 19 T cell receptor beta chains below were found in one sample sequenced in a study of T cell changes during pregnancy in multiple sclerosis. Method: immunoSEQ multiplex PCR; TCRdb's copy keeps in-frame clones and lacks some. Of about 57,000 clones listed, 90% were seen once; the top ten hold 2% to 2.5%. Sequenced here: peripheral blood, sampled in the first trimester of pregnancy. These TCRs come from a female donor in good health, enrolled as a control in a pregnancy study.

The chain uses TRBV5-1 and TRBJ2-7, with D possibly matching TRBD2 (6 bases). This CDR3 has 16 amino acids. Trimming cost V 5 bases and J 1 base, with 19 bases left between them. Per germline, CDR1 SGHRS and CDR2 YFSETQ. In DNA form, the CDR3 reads TGCGCCAGCAGTGAAGTGGTTAGCGGACTATCCTACGAGCAGTACTTC. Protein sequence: CASSEVVSGLSYEQYF.

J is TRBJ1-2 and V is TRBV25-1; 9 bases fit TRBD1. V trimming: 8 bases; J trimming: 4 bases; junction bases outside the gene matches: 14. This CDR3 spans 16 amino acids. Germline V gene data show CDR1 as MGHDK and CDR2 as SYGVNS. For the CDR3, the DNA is TGTGCCAGCGGGGGGACAGGGAGGTGGGAAGGCTATGGCTACACCTTC. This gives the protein CASGGTGRWEGYGYTF.

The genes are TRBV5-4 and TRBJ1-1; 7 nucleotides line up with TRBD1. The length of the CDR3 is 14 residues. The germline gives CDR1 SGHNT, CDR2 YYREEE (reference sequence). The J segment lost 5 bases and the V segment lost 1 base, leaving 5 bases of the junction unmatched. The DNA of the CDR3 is TGTGCCAGCAGCTTGAAAAACAGGGGAACTGAAGCTTTCTTT. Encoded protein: CASSLKNRGTEAFF.

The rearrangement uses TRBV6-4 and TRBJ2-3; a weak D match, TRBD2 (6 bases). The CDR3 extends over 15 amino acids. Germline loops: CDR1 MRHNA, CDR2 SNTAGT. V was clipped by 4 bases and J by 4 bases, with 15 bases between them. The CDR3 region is CASSVTSLASDTQYF. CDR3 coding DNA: TGTGCCAGCAGTGTGACTAGTTTAGCTTCAGATACGCAGTATTTT.

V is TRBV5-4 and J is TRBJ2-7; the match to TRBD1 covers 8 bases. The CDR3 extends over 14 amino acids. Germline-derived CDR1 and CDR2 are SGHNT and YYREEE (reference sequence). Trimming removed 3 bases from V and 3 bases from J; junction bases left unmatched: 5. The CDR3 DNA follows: TGTGCCAGCAGCTCAGGGGGCGTAGTCTACGAGCAGTACTTC. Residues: CASSSGGVVYEQYF. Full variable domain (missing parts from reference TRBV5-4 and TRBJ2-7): ETGVTQSPTHLIKTRGQQVTLRCSSQSGHNTVSWYQQALGQGPQFIFQYYREEENGRGNFPPRFSGLQFPNYSSELNVNALELDDSALYLCASSSGGVVYEQYFGPGTRLTVT.

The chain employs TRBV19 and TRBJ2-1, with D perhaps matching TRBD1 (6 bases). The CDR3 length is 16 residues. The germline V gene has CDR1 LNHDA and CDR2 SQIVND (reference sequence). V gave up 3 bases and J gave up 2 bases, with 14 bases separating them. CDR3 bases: TGTGCCAGTAGTATTGTACAGGGAGAGCCCTACAATGAGCAGTTCTTC. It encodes CASSIVQGEPYNEQFF.

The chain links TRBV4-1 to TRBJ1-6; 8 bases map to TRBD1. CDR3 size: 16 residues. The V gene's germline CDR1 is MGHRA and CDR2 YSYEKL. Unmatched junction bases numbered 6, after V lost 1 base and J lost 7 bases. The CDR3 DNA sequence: TGCGCCAGCAGCCAAGTTGAGGACAGGGTAAATTCACCCCTCCACTTT. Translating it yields CASSQVEDRVNSPLHF.

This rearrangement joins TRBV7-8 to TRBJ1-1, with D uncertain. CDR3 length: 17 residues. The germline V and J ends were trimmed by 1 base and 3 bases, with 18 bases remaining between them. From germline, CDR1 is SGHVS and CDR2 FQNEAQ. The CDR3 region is CASSLVSEFREYTEAFF. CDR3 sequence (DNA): TGTGCCAGCAGCTTAGTGTCGGAGTTCCGGGAGTACACTGAAGCTTTCTTT.

CDR3 DNA: TGTGCCAGCGGGGAGACAGGGGTGAGTTCACCCCTCCACTTT. Its translation is CASGETGVSSPLHF. The genes are TRBV6-1 and TRBJ1-6; 8 nucleotides align to TRBD1. Trimming took 8 bases from V and 9 from J; bases not matched to a gene: 9. Germline V gene data show CDR1 as MNHNS and CDR2 as SASEGT. The CDR3 contains 14 residues.

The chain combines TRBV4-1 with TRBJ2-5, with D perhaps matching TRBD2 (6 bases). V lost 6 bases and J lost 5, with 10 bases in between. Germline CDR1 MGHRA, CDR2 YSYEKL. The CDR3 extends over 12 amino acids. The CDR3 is CASSPRGETQYF. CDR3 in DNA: TGCGCCAGCAGTCCGCGGGGCGAGACCCAGTACTTC.

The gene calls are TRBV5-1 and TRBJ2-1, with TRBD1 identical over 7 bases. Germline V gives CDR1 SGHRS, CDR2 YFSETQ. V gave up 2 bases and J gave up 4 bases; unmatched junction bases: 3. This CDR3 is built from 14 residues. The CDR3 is CASSFQGEYNEQFF. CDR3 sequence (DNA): TGCGCCAGCAGCTTTCAGGGGGAGTACAATGAGCAGTTCTTC.

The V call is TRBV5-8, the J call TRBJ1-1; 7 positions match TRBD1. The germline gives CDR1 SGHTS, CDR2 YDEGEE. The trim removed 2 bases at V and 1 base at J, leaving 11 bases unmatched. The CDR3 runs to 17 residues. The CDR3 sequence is CASSFPGQVSRNTEAFF. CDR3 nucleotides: TGTGCCAGCAGCTTCCCCGGACAGGTTTCAAGGAACACTGAAGCTTTCTTT.

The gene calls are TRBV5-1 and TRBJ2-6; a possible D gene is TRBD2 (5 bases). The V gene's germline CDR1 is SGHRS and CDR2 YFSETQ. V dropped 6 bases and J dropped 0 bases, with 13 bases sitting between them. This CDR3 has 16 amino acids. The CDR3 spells CASNPGSDSGANVLTF. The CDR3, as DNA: TGCGCCAGCAACCCGGGGAGCGACTCTGGGGCCAACGTCCTGACTTTC.

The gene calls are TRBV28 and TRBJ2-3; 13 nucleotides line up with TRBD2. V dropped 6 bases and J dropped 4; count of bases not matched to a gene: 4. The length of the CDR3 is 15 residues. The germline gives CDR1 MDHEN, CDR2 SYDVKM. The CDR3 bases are TGTGCCAGCAGACGGACTAGCGGGAGAGCAGATACGCAGTATTTT. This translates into CASRRTSGRADTQYF.

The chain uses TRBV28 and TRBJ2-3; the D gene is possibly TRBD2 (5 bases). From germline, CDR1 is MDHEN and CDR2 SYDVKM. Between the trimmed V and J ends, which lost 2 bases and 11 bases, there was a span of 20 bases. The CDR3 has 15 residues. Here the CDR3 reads CASSLGRLAAPWQYF. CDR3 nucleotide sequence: TGTGCCAGCAGTTTAGGTCGTCTAGCTGCCCCGTGGCAGTATTTT.

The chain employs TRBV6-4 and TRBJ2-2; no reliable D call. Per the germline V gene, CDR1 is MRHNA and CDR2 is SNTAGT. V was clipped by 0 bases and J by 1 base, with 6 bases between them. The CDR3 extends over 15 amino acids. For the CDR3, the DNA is TGTGCCAGCAGTGACTCCCAGAAGAACACCGGGGAGCTGTTTTTT. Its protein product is CASSDSQKNTGELFF.

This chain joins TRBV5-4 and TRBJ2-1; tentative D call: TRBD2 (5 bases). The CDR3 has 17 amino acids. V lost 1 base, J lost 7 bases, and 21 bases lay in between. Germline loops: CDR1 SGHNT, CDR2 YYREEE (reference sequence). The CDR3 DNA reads TGTGCCAGCAGCTTGAGTAGAGCGGCACGCGTCCCTAATGAGCAGTTCTTC. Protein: CASSLSRAARVPNEQFF.

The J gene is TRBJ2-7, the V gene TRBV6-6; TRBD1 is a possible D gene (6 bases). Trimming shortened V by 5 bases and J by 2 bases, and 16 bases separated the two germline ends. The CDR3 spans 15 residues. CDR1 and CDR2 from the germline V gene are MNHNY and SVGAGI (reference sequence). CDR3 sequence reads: CASSGGSGAPYEQYF. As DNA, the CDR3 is TGTGCCAGCAGTGGGGGTTCAGGGGCCCCCTACGAGCAGTACTTC.

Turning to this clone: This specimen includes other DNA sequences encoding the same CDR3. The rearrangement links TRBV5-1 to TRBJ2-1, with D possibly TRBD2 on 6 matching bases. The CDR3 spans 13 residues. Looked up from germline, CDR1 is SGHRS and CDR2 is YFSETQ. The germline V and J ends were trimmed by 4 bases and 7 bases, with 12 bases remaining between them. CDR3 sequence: CASSPLGGNEQFF. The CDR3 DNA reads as TGCGCCAGCAGCCCCCTGGGGGGAAATGAGCAGTTCTTC. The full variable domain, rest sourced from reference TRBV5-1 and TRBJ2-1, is KAGVTQTPRYLIKTRGQQVTLSCSPISGHRSVSWYQQTPGQGLQFLFEYFSETQRNKGNFPGRFSGRQFSNSRSEMNVSTLELGDSALYLCASSPLGGNEQFFGPGTRLTVL.